Here is one TCR beta chain with its context. Its antigen remains unknown. These data are taken from a study of T cells in localized non-small cell lung cancer. Study findings and constraints: In adjacent lung, a median roughly 57 of the top 100 tumor clones were found. Higher blood T cell density went with longer overall survival. Uninvolved adjacent lung showed peak T cell clonality, exceeding tumor. A single tumor region was sequenced, leaving heterogeneity possible.

This CDR3 has 16 amino acids. The assay was immunoSEQ multiplex PCR, and TCRdb's table has in-frame clones only and misses some. This sample has 5,000 to 6,500 clones, with 84% found just once. The J gene is TRBJ2-3, the V gene TRBV21-1. TRBV21-1 is shown as a pseudogene. Source: peripheral blood mononuclear cells, taken before any cancer treatment. The TCR originated in a female donor aged 60 or older with stage II lung adenocarcinoma. The chain's CDR3 is CASSIPTTVMQDTQYF. The DNA for the CDR3 is TGTGCCAGCAGTATACCAACTACAGTCATGCAAGATACGCAGTATTTT.